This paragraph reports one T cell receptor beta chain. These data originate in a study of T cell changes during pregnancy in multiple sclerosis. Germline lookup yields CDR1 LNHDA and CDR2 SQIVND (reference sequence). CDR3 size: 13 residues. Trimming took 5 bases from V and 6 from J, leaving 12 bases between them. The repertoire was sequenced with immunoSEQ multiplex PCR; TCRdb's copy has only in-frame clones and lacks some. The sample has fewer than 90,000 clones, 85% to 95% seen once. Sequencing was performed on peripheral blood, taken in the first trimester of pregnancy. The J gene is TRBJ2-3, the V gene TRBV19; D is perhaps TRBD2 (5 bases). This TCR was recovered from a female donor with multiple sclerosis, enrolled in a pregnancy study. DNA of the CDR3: TGTGCCAGTAGTTGGACGAGAGGGGATACGCAGTATTTT. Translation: CASSWTRGDTQYF.